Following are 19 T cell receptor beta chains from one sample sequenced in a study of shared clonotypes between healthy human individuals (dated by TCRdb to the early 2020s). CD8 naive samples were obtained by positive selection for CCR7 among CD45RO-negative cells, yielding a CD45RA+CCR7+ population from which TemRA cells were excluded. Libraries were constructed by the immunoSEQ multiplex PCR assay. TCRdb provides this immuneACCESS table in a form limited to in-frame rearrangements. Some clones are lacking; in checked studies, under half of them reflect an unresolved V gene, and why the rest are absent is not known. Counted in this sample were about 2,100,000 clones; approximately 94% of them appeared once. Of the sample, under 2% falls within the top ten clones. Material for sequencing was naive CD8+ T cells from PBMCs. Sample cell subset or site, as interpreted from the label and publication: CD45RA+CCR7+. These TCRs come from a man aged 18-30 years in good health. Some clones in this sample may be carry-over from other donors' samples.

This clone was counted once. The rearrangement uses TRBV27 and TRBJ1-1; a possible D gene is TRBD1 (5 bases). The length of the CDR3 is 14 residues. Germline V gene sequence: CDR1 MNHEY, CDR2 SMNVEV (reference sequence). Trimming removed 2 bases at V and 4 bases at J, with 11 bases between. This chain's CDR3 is CASSLGALGTEAFF. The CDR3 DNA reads TGTGCCAGCAGTTTAGGGGCGCTAGGCACTGAAGCTTTCTTT.

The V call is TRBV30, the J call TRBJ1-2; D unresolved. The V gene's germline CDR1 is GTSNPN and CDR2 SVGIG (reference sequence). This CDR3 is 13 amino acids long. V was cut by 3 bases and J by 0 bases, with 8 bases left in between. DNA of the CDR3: TGTGCCTGGAGAGCGATGGCTAACTATGGCTACACCTTC. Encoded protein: CAWRAMANYGYTF.

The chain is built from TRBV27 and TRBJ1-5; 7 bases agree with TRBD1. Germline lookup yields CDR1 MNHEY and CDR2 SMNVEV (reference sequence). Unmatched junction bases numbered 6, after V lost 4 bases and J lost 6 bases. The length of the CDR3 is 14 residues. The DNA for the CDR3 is TGTGCCAGCAGTTACCTCAGGGGGAGTCAGCCCCAGCATTTT. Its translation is CASSYLRGSQPQHF.

The CDR3 here is CASSLESGAQETQYF. The CDR3 nucleotides are TGTGCCAGCAGTTTAGAGAGCGGGGCACAAGAGACCCAGTACTTC. The V and J genes are TRBV28 and TRBJ2-5; 7 nucleotides match TRBD2. Germline CDR1 MDHEN, CDR2 SYDVKM. V was clipped by 2 bases and J by 2 bases; unmatched bases: 5. This CDR3 spans 15 amino acids.

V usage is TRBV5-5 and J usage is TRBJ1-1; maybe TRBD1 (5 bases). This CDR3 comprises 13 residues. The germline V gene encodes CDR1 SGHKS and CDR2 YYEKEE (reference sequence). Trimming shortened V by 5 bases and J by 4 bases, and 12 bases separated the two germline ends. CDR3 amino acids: CASSEGLGTEAFF. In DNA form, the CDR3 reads TGTGCCAGCAGTGAGGGGCTCGGCACTGAAGCTTTCTTT.

The DNA for the CDR3 is TGTGCCAGCAGCCCCGTAGCGGGAGGGCCTAACGAGCAGTACTTC. Translation gives CASSPVAGGPNEQYF. The rearrangement uses TRBV7-3 and TRBJ2-7; 11 bases match TRBD2. The CDR3 has 15 amino acids. Germline CDR1 is SGHTA and CDR2 is FQGTGA. Trimming took 5 bases from V and 5 from J; bases not matched to a gene: 8.

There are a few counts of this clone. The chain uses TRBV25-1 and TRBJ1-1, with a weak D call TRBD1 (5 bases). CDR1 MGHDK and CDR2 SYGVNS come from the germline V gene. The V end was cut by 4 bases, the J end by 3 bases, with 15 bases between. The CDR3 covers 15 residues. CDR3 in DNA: TGTGCCAGCAGTGGACGGGACCCCAGGGACACTGAAGCTTTCTTT. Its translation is CASSGRDPRDTEAFF.

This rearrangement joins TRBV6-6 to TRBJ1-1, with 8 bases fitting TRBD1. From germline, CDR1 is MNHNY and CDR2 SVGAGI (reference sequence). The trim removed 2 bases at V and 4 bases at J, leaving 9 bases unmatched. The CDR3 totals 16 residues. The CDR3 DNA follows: TGTGCCAGCAGTTACGGTGGCAGGGGGCTAGGCACTGAAGCTTTCTTT. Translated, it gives CASSYGGRGLGTEAFF.

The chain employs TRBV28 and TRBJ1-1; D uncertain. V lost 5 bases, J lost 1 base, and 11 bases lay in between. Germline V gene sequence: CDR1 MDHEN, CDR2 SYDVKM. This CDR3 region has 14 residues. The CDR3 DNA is TGTGCCAGCAGTAGAGTTGGCACGAACACTGAAGCTTTCTTT. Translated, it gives CASSRVGTNTEAFF.

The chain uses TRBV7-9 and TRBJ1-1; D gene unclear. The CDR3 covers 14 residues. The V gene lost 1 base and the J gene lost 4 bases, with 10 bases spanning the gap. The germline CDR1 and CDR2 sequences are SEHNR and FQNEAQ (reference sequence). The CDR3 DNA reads TGTGCCAGCAGCTTAGTGGGTTTGGGCACTGAAGCTTTCTTT. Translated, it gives CASSLVGLGTEAFF. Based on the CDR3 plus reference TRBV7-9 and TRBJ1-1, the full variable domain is DTGVSQNPRHKITKRGQNVTFRCDPISEHNRLYWYRQTLGQGPEFLTYFQNEAQLEKSRLLSDRFSAERPKGSFSTLEIQRTEQGDSAMYLCASSLVGLGTEAFFGQGTRLTVV.

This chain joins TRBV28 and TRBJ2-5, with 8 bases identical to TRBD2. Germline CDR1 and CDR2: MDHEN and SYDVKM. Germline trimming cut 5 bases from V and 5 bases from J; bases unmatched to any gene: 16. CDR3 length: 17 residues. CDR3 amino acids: CASSPRTSIYGKETQYF. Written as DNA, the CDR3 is TGTGCCAGCAGTCCGCGGACTAGCATCTACGGGAAGGAGACCCAGTACTTC.

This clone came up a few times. CDR3 amino acids: CASSSFRDRPYEQYF. DNA of the CDR3: TGTGCCAGCAGTTCATTCCGGGACAGACCATACGAGCAGTACTTC. The chain is built from TRBV28 and TRBJ2-7; TRBD1 matches at 7 bases. Trimming took 4 bases from V and 4 from J; bases not matched to a gene: 10. CDR1 is MDHEN and CDR2 is SYDVKM in the germline V gene. CDR3 length: 15 amino acids.

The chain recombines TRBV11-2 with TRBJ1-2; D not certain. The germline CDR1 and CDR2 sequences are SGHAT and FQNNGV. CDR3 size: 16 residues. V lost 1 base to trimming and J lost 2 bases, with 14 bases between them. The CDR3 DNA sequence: TGTGCCAGCAGCTTAGGAAGGCTAGGAAGGAACTATGGCTACACCTTC. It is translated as CASSLGRLGRNYGYTF.

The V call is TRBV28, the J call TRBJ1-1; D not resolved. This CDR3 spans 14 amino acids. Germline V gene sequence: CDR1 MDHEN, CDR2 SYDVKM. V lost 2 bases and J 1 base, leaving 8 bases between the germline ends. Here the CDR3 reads CASSLGSPNTEAFF. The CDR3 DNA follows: TGTGCCAGCAGTTTAGGTTCTCCGAACACTGAAGCTTTCTTT. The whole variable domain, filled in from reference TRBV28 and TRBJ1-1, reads DVKVTQSSRYLVKRTGEKVFLECVQDMDHENMFWYRQDPGLGLRLIYFSYDVKMKEKGDIPEGYSVSREKKERFSLILESASTNQTSMYLCASSLGSPNTEAFFGQGTRLTVV.

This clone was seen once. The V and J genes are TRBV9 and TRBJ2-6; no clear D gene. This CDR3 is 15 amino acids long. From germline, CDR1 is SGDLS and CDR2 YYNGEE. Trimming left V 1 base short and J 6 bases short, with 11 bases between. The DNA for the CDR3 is TGTGCCAGCAGCGTAAATTCTCAGGAGGCCAACGTCCTGACTTTC. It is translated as CASSVNSQEANVLTF. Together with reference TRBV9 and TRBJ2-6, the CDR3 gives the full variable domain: DSGVTQTPKHLITATGQRVTLRCSPRSGDLSVYWYQQSLDQGLQFLIQYYNGEERAKGNILERFSAQQFPDLHSELNLSSLELGDSALYFCASSVNSQEANVLTFGAGSRLTVL.

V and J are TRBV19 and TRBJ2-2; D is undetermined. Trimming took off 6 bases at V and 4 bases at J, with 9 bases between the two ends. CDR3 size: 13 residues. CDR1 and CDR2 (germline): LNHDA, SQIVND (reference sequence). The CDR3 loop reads CASRHMGTGELFF. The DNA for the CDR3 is TGTGCCAGTAGGCACATGGGCACCGGGGAGCTGTTTTTT.

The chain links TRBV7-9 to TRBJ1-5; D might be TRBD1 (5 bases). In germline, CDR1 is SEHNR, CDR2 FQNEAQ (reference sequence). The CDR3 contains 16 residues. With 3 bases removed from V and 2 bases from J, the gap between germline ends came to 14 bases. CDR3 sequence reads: CASSFGGQGGNQPQHF. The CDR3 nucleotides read TGTGCCAGCAGCTTCGGTGGGCAGGGAGGCAATCAGCCCCAGCATTTT.

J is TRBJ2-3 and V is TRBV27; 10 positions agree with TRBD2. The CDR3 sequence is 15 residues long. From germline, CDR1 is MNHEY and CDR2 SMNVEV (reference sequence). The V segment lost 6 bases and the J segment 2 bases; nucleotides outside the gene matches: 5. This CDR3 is CASSPLAGATDTQYF. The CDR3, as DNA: TGTGCCAGCAGCCCCCTAGCGGGAGCCACAGATACGCAGTATTTT.

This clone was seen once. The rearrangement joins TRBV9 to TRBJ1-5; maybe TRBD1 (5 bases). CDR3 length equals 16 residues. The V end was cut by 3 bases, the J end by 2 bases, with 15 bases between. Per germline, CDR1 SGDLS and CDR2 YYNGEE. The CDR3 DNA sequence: TGTGCCAGCAGCGCCGGGGGGGTTGTGGGCAATCAGCCCCAGCATTTT. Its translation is CASSAGGVVGNQPQHF.